What follows describes a single T cell receptor (beta chain). Its specificity is unknown. The sample is drawn from a study of cytomegalovirus exposure and HLA in healthy donors. For the study at large: Early released data comprised about 85 million unique TCRs from HLA-typed donors. The Caucasian-associated ancestry cluster contained about four fifths of the approximately 430 genotyped donors. Regarding the study as a whole: Later genetic work tied a missense DCLRE1C variant to beta-chain V and J trimming.

60 Vbeta and 13 Jbeta primers were used in PCR. Generated by immunoSEQ multiplex PCR, the TCRdb table keeps only in-frame clones and is missing some. The sample lists 150,000 to 180,000 clones; approximately 80% were seen once. CDR3 length equals 15 residues. The V gene's germline CDR1 is SGHAT and CDR2 FQNNGV. Trimming cost V 0 bases and J 3 bases; bases outside gene matches: 5. The material sequenced was PBMCs. This receptor was identified in a man in his thirties or forties in good health and CMV-seropositive. The chain has TRBV11-2 and TRBJ2-7, with TRBD2 identical over 7 bases. This CDR3 reads CASSLENGGNYEQYF. The CDR3 DNA is TGTGCCAGCAGCTTAGAGAACGGGGGGAACTACGAGCAGTACTTC.